This TCR beta chain stems from a study of blood T cell repertoires in COVID-19. The data were produced by immunoSEQ multiplex PCR, yet TCRdb's version contains in-frame clones alone and is incomplete. This sample has approximately 400,000 clones, with more than 75% found just once. This CDR3 contains 13 residues. V lost 5 bases and J lost 3; bases outside the gene matches: 3. CDR1 and CDR2 from the germline V gene are MNHEY and SMNVEV (reference sequence). Study members were between about 18 and 95 years old and lived in approximately 25 US regions. Concerning this clone itself: Other DNA sequences from this sample encode an identical CDR3 as well.

This clonotype was sampled from a man aged 25-45 years who had recovered from COVID-19. This chain uses TRBV27 with TRBJ1-2; TRBD1 matches 7 bases. Material: PBMCs or T cells enriched from blood (not recorded which). DNA of the CDR3: TGTGCCAGCAGTCTAGACAGGGACTATGGCTACACCTTC. Its translation is CASSLDRDYGYTF.